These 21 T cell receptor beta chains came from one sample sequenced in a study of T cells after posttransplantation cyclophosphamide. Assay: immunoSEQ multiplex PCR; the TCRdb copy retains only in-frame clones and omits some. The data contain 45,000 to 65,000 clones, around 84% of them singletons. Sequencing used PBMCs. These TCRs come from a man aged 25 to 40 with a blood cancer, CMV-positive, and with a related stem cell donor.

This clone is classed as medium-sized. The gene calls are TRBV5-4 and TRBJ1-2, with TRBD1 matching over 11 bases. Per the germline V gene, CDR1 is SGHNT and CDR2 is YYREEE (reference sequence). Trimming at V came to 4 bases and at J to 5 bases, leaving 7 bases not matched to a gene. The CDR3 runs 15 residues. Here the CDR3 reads CASSRGQGAGYGYTF. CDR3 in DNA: TGTGCCAGCAGCCGTGGACAGGGGGCTGGGTATGGCTACACCTTC.

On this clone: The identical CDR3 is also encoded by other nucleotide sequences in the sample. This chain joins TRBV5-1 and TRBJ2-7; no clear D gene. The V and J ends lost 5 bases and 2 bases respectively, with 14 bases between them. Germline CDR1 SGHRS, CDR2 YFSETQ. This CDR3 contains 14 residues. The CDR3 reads CASSHDLEPYEQYF. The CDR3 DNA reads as TGCGCCAGCAGTCACGACCTAGAACCCTACGAGCAGTACTTC.

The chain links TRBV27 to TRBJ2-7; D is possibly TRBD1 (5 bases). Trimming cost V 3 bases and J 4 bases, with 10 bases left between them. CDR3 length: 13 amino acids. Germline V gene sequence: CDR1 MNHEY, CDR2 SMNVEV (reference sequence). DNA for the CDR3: TGTGCCAGCAGTTTGCGGACACAGTACGAGCAGTACTTC. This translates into CASSLRTQYEQYF.

Here the CDR3 DNA reads TGTGCTAGTGGTCTAGGAGATACGCAGTATTTT. Encoded protein: CASGLGDTQYF. The V gene is TRBV12-5, the J gene TRBJ2-3, with D unresolved. The germline V and J ends were trimmed by 5 bases and 5 bases, with 5 bases remaining between them. The CDR3 sequence is 11 residues long. CDR1 LGHNT and CDR2 FRNRAP come from the germline V gene.

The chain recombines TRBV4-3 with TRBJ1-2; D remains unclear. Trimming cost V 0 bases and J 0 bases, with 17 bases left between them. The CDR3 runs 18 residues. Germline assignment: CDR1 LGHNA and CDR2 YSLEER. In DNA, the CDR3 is TGCGCCAGCAGCCAAGATCACGGCTCAGGTTTAGCTAACTATGGCTACACCTTC. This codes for CASSQDHGSGLANYGYTF.

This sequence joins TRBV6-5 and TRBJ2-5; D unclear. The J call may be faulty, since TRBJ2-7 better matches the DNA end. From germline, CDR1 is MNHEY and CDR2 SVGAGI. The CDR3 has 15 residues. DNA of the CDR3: TGTGCCAGCAGCCGAGGCGTTCTAGGAACCTACGAGCAGTACTTC. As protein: CASSRGVLGTYEQYF.

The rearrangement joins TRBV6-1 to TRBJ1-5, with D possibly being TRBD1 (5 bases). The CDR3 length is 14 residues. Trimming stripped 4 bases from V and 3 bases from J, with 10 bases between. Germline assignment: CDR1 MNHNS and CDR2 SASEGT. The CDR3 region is CASSAAGSNQPQHF. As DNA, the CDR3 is TGTGCCAGCAGTGCTGCAGGGTCCAATCAGCCCCAGCATTTT.

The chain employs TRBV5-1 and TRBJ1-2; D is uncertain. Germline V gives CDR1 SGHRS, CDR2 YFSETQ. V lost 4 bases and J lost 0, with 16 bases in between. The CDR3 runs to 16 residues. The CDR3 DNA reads TGCGCCAGCAGCAAAGGCGAGAGCGGATCTAACTATGGCTACACCTTC. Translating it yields CASSKGESGSNYGYTF.

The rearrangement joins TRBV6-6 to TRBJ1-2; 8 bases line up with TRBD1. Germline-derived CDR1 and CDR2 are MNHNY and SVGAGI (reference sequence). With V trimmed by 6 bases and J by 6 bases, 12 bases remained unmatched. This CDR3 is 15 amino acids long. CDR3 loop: CASRSPDRGQHGYTF. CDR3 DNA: TGTGCCAGCAGATCACCTGACAGGGGTCAGCATGGCTACACCTTC.

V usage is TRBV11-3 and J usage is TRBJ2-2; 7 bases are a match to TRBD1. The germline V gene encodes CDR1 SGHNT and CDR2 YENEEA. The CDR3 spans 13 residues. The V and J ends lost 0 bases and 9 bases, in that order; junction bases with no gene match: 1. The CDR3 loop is CASSLEGGRELFF. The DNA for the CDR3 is TGTGCCAGCAGCTTAGAAGGGGGCAGGGAGCTGTTTTTT.

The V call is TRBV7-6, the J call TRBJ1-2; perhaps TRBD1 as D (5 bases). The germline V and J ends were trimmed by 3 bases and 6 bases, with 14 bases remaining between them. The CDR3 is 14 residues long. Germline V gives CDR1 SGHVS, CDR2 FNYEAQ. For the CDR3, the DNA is TGTGCCAGCAGCTTGACAGCAACAAGAAATGGCTACACCTTC. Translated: CASSLTATRNGYTF.

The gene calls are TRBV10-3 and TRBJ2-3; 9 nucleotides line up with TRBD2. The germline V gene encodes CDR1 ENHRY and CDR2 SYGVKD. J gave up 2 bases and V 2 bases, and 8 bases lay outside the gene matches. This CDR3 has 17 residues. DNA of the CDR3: TGTGCCATCAGTGAGGTATTGTTAGCGGGAGACACAGATACGCAGTATTTT. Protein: CAISEVLLAGDTDTQYF.

As DNA, the CDR3 is TGTGCCAGCAGCTTAGTGGGACTAGCGGGAGGCCCCCCCAATGAGCAGTTCTTC. Translation: CASSLVGLAGGPPNEQFF. This chain uses TRBV7-2 with TRBJ2-1; 15 bases map to TRBD2. Germline CDR1 reads SGHTA; CDR2 reads FQGNSA. The V and J ends lost 1 base and 6 bases, in that order; junction bases with no gene match: 7. There are 18 residues in the CDR3.

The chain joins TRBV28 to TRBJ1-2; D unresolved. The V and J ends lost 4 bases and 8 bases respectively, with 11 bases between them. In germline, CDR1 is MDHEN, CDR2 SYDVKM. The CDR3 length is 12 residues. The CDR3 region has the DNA TGTGCCAGCAGTTCGTCGGGTATGGGCTACACCTTC. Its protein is CASSSSGMGYTF.

The CDR3 protein is CASSSGQGGQPQHF. DNA for the CDR3: TGCGCCAGCAGCTCCGGACAGGGTGGTCAGCCCCAGCATTTT. This chain joins TRBV5-1 and TRBJ1-5; 8 nucleotides line up with TRBD1. V dropped 3 bases and J dropped 6; count of bases not matched to a gene: 5. Germline V lookup: CDR1 SGHRS, CDR2 YFSETQ. This CDR3 comprises 14 residues.

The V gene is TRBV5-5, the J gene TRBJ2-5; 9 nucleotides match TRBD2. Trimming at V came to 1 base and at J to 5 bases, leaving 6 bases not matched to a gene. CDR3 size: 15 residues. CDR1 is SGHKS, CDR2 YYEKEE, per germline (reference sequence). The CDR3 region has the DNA TGTGCCAGCAGCTTGTCAGGCGGGAGGGTTGAGACCCAGTACTTC. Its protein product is CASSLSGGRVETQYF.

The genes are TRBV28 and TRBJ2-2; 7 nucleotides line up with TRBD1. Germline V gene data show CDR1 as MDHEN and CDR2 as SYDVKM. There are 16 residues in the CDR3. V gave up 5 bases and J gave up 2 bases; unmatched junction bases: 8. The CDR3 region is CASSGNRGSNTGELFF. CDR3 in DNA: TGTGCCAGCAGTGGGAACAGGGGTAGTAACACCGGGGAGCTGTTTTTT.

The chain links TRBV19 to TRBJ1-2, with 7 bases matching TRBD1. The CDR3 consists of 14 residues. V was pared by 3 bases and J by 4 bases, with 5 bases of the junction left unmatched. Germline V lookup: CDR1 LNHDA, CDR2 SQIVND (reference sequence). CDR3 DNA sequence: TGTGCCAGTAGTATGGACAGGTCTGGCTATGGCTACACCTTC. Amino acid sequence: CASSMDRSGYGYTF.

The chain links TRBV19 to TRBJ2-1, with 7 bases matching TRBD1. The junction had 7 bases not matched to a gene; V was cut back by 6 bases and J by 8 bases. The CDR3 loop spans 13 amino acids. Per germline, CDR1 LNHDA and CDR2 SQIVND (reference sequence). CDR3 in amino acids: CASRGTEVYEQFF. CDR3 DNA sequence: TGTGCCAGTAGGGGGACAGAAGTCTATGAGCAGTTCTTC.

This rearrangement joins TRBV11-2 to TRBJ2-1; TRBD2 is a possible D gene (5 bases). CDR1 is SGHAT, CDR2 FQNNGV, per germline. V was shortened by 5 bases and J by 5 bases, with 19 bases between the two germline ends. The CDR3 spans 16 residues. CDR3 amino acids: CASSRPHGEPNNEQFF. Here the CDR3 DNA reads TGTGCCAGCAGCCGACCCCACGGGGAGCCAAACAATGAGCAGTTCTTC.

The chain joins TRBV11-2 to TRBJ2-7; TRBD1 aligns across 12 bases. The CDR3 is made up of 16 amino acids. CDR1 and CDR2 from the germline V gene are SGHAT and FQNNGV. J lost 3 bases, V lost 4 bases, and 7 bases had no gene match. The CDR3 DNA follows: TGTGCCAGCAGCTCTGAGGGACAGGGGGCCTTCTACGAGCAGTACTTC. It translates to CASSSEGQGAFYEQYF.